This TCR beta chain was identified during a study of cytomegalovirus exposure and HLA in healthy donors (dated by TCRdb to 2015 to 2018). About the investigation overall: According to an earlier analysis of 587 of the donors, about 179 million T cells yielded approximately 120 million unique TCR beta sequences and around 280 Gb of sequence data. All discovery cohort repertoires had been generated on a single sequencing platform. Across under 500 genotyped donors of the cohort, an average of about 220,000 unique TCR beta nucleotide sequences per donor were sequenced, and roughly 18% of those sequences were non-productive. About 320 gigabases of sequencing data and tens of millions of unique TCR sequences were included in an early release covering about 700 HLA-typed donors. Roughly 5 DR-DQ haplotypes were treated as single units for association and clustering because of strong linkage in the cohort. A later analysis re-analyzed previously published TCR beta repertoires from 600 to 850 donors and added high-resolution HLA genotyping to study TCR occurrence patterns. Genome-wide SNP genotypes for about 60% of the roughly 700 donors were used in a later genetic analysis, which treated that subset as a discovery cohort. The number of typed donors differed by locus: roughly 629-630 for A, B, C, DRB1 and DQB1; approximately 530 for DQA1; 606 for DPA1; and around 490 for DPB1. The later analysis used no new phenotypic data to find candidate immune exposures, relying instead on TCR beta sequences and their occurrence across donors. Both class I and class II loci were covered by HLA typing, at four-digit resolution. Donor age, sex, ethnicity and CMV serostatus were compiled together with the repertoire data. The study profiled the T cell repertoires of about 640 subjects by immunosequencing and related them to cytomegalovirus serostatus. High-throughput TCR immunosequencing, statistical association of individual TCRs with disease status, and machine learning were combined to predict cytomegalovirus infection status. An earlier analysis of some 600 of the donors applied high-throughput TCR beta sequencing to assess whether each TCR beta V gene segment acted as functional or pseudogenic. The genetic ancestry cluster associated with self-reported Caucasian donors included roughly four fifths of the roughly 400 genotyped donors. A separate validation cohort of about 110 different subjects was used in addition to the roughly 700-subject first cohort. The study aimed to test whether signatures of past pathogen exposure could be identified by cataloging public T cell receptors. The investigation overall reported the following: A later analysis found that TCR association rates varied across HLA loci, with DRB1 alleles showing the most associated TCRs and HLA-C alleles the fewest. In both the original and validation cohorts, the classifier was reported to diagnose cytomegalovirus status with high specificity and sensitivity. In a later genetic analysis, fewer N-insertions in productive TCRs were reported among donors in an Asian-associated ancestry cluster than the roughly 710-donor mean. A later analysis associated about 17,000 TCR beta sequences with specific HLA alleles at a false discovery rate of 0.05. Because HLA typing was unavailable for some donors at each locus, only the typed subset was used in association tests. Immune exposure information for the cohort was limited to CMV serostatus. Linkage disequilibrium might explain the correlated functional status among segregating V segments, but an unknown experimental factor could not be excluded. The authors suggested that the approach could potentially be extended to other disease states and immunological phenotypes. A further reported finding was that TCR beta sequences accurately predicted the HLA-A and HLA-B alleles for most subjects in the first cohort. Over 15 rarely observed V segments, including chromosome 9 orphons, were excluded from the earlier analysis of approximately 500 of the donors because counts were too low. An earlier analysis of 587 of the donors showed that most TCR beta V segments appeared in productive rearrangements either about 87% or about 30% of the time, which broadly matched IMGT annotations. According to a later analysis, most CMV-associated TCR beta chains appeared to be HLA-restricted, and the HLA associations seemed to be driven largely by CMV exposure. Some IMGT-functional V segments, including TRBV6-2 and TRBV6-3, could not be distinguished by the 87-base-pair reads and were therefore excluded. A later analysis found that HLA-associated TCR beta chains were more clonally expanded and had lower generation probabilities than equally common non-associated chains. Only TCR beta chains were sequenced in this cohort, and the absence of alpha or paired-chain data limited detectable features. Most TCR sequences were seen in very few donors, while some public TCRs were found in many individuals. A cluster of highly shared sequence variants was judged likely to be a technical artifact of the sequencing pipeline. In vitro tests confirmed that a few of the cytomegalovirus-associated TCR beta chains recognize cytomegalovirus antigens. V-gene and J-gene trimming of TCR beta chains was associated with a missense DCLRE1C variant in a later genetic analysis, and the association was replicated in an independent cohort. A total of 150 to 200 TCR beta chains were listed by the study as associated with cytomegalovirus. A later analysis reported that several top co-occurrence clusters appeared linked to parvovirus B19, influenza, CMV and Epstein-Barr virus. Assigning TCR associations to individual alleles was difficult when HLA alleles, especially DR and DQ, strongly co-occurred. Roughly uniform sequencing depth across donors was assumed in presence/absence analyses, although this assumption may not hold.

Reading from cysteine to phenylalanine, the CDR3 counts 15 amino acids. Just CDR3 DNA is preserved here, 45 bases in frame from base 1. Per the germline V gene, SGHTA is the CDR1 and FQGNSA is the CDR2. V is reduced by 3 bases and J by 1 base, leaving a spacing of 11 bases between them. The library was generated by the immunoSEQ multiplex PCR assay. The multiplex PCR relied on a mix of 60 forward primers for TCR Vbeta segments and 13 reverse primers for TCR Jbeta segments. The CDR3 region of rearranged TCR beta genes was amplified from genomic DNA by a multiplex PCR assay. The Illumina HiSeq System was used to sequence the amplified TCR beta libraries as 87-base-pair reads. Per the authors' processing: A later analysis tallied about 77 million unique TCR beta chains across the roughly 610 repertoires, and approximately 12 million of those chains were shared by two or more donors. Raw reads were error-corrected and collapsed into unique sequences with a nearest-neighbor algorithm that merged closely related sequences to remove PCR and sequencing errors. V, D and J gene segments were assigned by aligning CDR3 sequences to IMGT reference sequences. For a sequence to be retained, a match of at least six nucleotides was required to both a V gene segment and a J gene segment. Rearrangements were called productive when the CDR3 lacked stop codons and stayed in frame with V and J; all others were non-productive. Following IMGT convention, CDR3 was defined as the stretch from the second conserved V-encoded cysteine up to the conserved J-encoded phenylalanine. In an earlier analysis of around 600 of the donors, sequences lacking an unambiguous match to a single V gene segment were excluded. In an earlier analysis of approximately 610 of the donors, V segments were called functional above 56.7% productive rearrangements and were called segregating when the between-donor standard deviation exceeded 5%. A statistical classification framework was built for diagnosing cytomegalovirus status from the catalog of TCR beta chain sequences. V and J gene assignment, in a later analysis, came from comparing TCR nucleotide sequences with IMGT/GENE-DB human TR gene sequences. In a later analysis, CDR3 sequences and most-parsimonious VDJ recombination scenarios were assigned using the TCRdist pipeline. In a later analysis, each TCR beta chain was defined by its CDR3 amino acid sequence together with its V-gene family, and reads lacking a unique V-gene family were excluded. A later analysis removed 592 highly shared, low-generation-probability nucleotide sequences to deal with suspected cross-contamination and a sequencing artifact. For each public chain, a later analysis derived a clonal expansion index from normalized ranks of inferred template counts within each repertoire. In a later analysis, generation probabilities were computed using a VDJ recombination model fitted to out-of-frame rearrangements, and the results were checked against IGoR. In a later analysis, TCR-TCR, TCR-HLA and TCR-CMV co-occurrence was scored with hypergeometric tests, and a repertoire-size bias correction was applied to TCR pairs. False discovery rates were estimated in a later analysis by permuting HLA or CMV assignments 20 times. In a later analysis, co-occurring TCRs were grouped with DBSCAN, and TCRdist sequence similarity was added when clustering was performed within HLA-allele-positive subsets. For co-occurrence clustering, repertoires with fewer than 30,000 or more than 120,000 public chains were excluded, along with about five repertoires with anomalous nucleotide sharing. Sourced from immuneACCESS, this table was stored by TCRdb with only in-frame sequences that have V and J called. A share of the clones is absent; for the studies checked, an unresolved V gene accounts for under half, and the remainder has no known explanation. V, J and clone size were drawn from that table, and D and trimming were deduced from the DNA. This sample has roughly 92,000 clones in its table, and around 81% of those were observed once. The top ten constitute approximately 4.2% of the sample.

Details on this clone: Its antigen remains unidentified. No much larger clone exists at a distance of one base, and base qualities are not known.

The cohort was made up of 500 to 850 healthy bone marrow donors. Cohort members were all nominally healthy when sampled, although unrecorded immune exposures were likely present. The donor was CMV seropositive and was included in the group of 300 or so seropositive cohort members. A peripheral blood sample was provided by each donor, and peripheral blood mononuclear cells were used for TCR beta sequencing. The Qiagen DNeasy Blood Extraction Kit was used to extract genomic DNA from the blood cell samples. The sequence joins TRBV7-2 to TRBJ2-3, with the D segment identity uncertain. Material for sequencing was PBMCs. The sequence derives from a woman in her 70s in good health and CMV-seropositive. For the CDR3, the sequence is CASSLVNPGTDTQYF. The DNA is as follows: TGTGCCAGCAGCTTGGTAAACCCGGGCACAGATACGCAGTATTTT.